This T cell receptor beta chain was recorded in a study of blood T cells in healthy people across ages. Isolating PBMCs gave at least 6 million of these cells per sample. The total RNA that was extracted per sample amounted to at least 6 micrograms. The authors ran a second PCR of roughly 6 to 12 cycles using a sample-barcoded 5' primer and a J-beta primer mix. A template-switch adaptor containing 12 random nucleotides labeled each cDNA molecule. Via MiXCR, TCRdb re-called the 5' RACE reads, giving one row per CDR3 protein. The sample consists of nearly 1 million distinct CDR3 sequences, 51% of them appearing once. CDR1 and CDR2 from the germline V gene are SGHVS and FQNEAQ. Trimming removed 11 bases at V and 1 base at J, with 18 bases between. The CDR3 totals 16 residues.

The origin of this receptor is a woman in her sixties in good health. Sequenced: blood. This chain links TRBV7-8 with TRBJ2-6, with D possibly TRBD2 on 6 matching bases. For the CDR3, the DNA is TGTGCCGTATATGGCTGGGACTTGTCTGGGGCCAACGTCCTGACTTTC. It is translated as CAVYGWDLSGANVLTF.